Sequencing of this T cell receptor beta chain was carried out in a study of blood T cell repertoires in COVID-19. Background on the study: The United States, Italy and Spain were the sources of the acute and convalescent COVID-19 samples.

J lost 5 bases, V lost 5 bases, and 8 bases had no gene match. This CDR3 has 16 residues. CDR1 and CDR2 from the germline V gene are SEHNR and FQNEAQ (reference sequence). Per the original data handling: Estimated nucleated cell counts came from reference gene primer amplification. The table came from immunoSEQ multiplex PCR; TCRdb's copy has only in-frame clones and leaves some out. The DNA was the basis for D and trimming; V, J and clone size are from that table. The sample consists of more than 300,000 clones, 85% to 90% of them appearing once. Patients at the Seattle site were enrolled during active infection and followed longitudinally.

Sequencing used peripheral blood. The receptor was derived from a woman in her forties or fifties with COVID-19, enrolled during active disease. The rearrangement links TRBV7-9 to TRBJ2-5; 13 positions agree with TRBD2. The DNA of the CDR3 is TGTGCCAGCAGCCTACTAGCGGGAGGGCCCGGTGAGACCCAGTACTTC. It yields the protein CASSLLAGGPGETQYF.